Below, 25 T cell receptor beta chains from the same sample are listed, as sequenced in a study of cytomegalovirus exposure and HLA in healthy donors. The PCR was carried out with 60 Vbeta primers and 13 Jbeta primers. Sequencing was performed with immunoSEQ multiplex PCR; in TCRdb, only in-frame clones are kept and a portion is missing. The sample has 120,000 or so clones, about 73% seen once. Source material: PBMCs. The receptors derive from a woman aged 45-65 years in good health and CMV-seropositive.

The table lists this clone with a count of one. The rearrangement links TRBV20-1 to TRBJ2-5; no definite D call. V lost 0 bases to trimming and J lost 5 bases, with 4 bases between them. The length of the CDR3 is 11 residues. Per germline, CDR1 DFQATT and CDR2 SNEGSKA (reference sequence). The DNA of the CDR3 is TGCAGTGCTAGAGATTCGGAGACCCAGTACTTC. Its protein is CSARDSETQYF.

This clone was observed a few times. The genes are TRBV19 and TRBJ2-2; 7 bases map to TRBD1. V was pared by 0 bases and J by 3 bases, with 19 bases of the junction left unmatched. This CDR3 spans 21 amino acids. The germline V gene has CDR1 LNHDA and CDR2 SQIVND (reference sequence). This CDR3 is CASSIDDLGTVERDHTGELFF. The CDR3 bases are TGTGCCAGTAGTATAGATGACCTCGGGACAGTGGAGCGCGATCACACCGGGGAGCTGTTTTTT. Complete variable domain (other parts from reference TRBV19 and TRBJ2-2): DGGITQSPKYLFRKEGQNVTLSCEQNLNHDAMYWYRQDPGQGLRLIYYSQIVNDFQKGDIAEGYSVSREKKESFPLTVTSAQKNPTAFYLCASSIDDLGTVERDHTGELFFGEGSRLTVL.

The CDR3 bases are TGTGCCAGTAATGAACAGGGGTCTGGAAACACCATATATTTT. Protein: CASNEQGSGNTIYF. The chain carries TRBV19 and TRBJ1-3; 7 nucleotides line up with TRBD1. V shed 7 bases, J shed 1 base, and the junction held 4 bases outside the gene matches. The CDR3 has 14 amino acids. CDR1 and CDR2 from the germline V gene are LNHDA and SQIVND (reference sequence). The full variable domain, completed using reference TRBV19 and TRBJ1-3, is DGGITQSPKYLFRKEGQNVTLSCEQNLNHDAMYWYRQDPGQGLRLIYYSQIVNDFQKGDIAEGYSVSREKKESFPLTVTSAQKNPTAFYLCASNEQGSGNTIYFGEGSWLTVV.

The chain links TRBV19 to TRBJ1-1; 7 bases map to TRBD1. Looked up from germline, CDR1 is LNHDA and CDR2 is SQIVND (reference sequence). V was pared by 8 bases and J by 1 base, with 10 bases of the junction left unmatched. The CDR3 has 15 amino acids. The CDR3 reads CASRGTGVGNTEAFF. The CDR3 region has the DNA TGTGCCAGTCGAGGAACAGGGGTGGGGAACACTGAAGCTTTCTTT.

The V and J genes are TRBV11-2 and TRBJ1-2; TRBD1 aligns across 9 bases. This CDR3 is 14 amino acids long. Unmatched junction bases numbered 9, after V lost 5 bases and J lost 8 bases. Germline CDR1 is SGHAT and CDR2 is FQNNGV. CDR3 protein: CASSPRDRARGYTF. CDR3 DNA: TGTGCCAGCAGCCCACGGGACAGGGCGCGGGGCTACACCTTC.

The CDR3 DNA sequence: TGTGCCAGCAGCTTCGGAGTGACTAGCGGGGGAGCTAGCACAGATACGCAGTATTTT. As protein: CASSFGVTSGGASTDTQYF. V is TRBV7-2 and J is TRBJ2-3; TRBD2 aligns across 12 bases. The trim removed 3 bases at V and 0 bases at J, leaving 10 bases unmatched. The germline V gene encodes CDR1 SGHTA and CDR2 FQGNSA. This CDR3 comprises 19 residues.

The chain has TRBV10-2 and TRBJ2-1; the match to TRBD2 covers 10 bases. V shed 8 bases, J shed 8 bases, and the junction held 15 bases outside the gene matches. CDR3 length equals 16 residues. Looked up from germline, CDR1 is WSHSY and CDR2 is SAAADI. CDR3 amino acids: CASRPFSGGPEDEQFF. CDR3 bases: TGCGCCAGCCGGCCCTTTAGCGGGGGGCCGGAGGATGAGCAGTTCTTC.

This clone was picked up one time. The genes are TRBV14 and TRBJ2-2, with D possibly matching TRBD1 (6 bases). Germline loops: CDR1 SGHDN, CDR2 FVKESK. V was shortened by 1 base and J by 7 bases, with 10 bases between the two germline ends. The CDR3 length is 14 residues. The CDR3 region has the DNA TGTGCCAGCAGCCAAGTACAGGGCGGCGGGGAGCTGTTTTTT. This translates into CASSQVQGGGELFF.

The rearrangement uses TRBV6-4 and TRBJ2-2, with D tentatively TRBD2 (6 bases). Trimming took 6 bases from V and 4 from J, leaving 9 bases between them. Germline V gives CDR1 MRHNA, CDR2 SNTAGT. This CDR3 contains 13 residues. CDR3 DNA: TGTGCCAGCAGCACTAGCTCCACCGGGGAGCTGTTTTTT. Its protein product is CASSTSSTGELFF.

The gene calls are TRBV5-1 and TRBJ2-7, with TRBD1 matching 8 bases. Unmatched junction bases numbered 12, after V lost 4 bases and J lost 3 bases. This CDR3 is 16 amino acids long. CDR1 and CDR2 (germline): SGHRS, YFSETQ. In DNA form, the CDR3 reads TGCGCCAGCAGCGCCAAGGAACAGGGGGGCGGCTACGAGCAGTACTTC. Protein: CASSAKEQGGGYEQYF.

This clone was picked up one time. The chain joins TRBV7-2 to TRBJ2-7, with 16 bases that match TRBD2. Germline V lookup: CDR1 SGHTA, CDR2 FQGNSA. The length of the CDR3 is 15 residues. The V and J ends lost 4 bases and 7 bases, in that order; junction bases with no gene match: 4. CDR3 sequence: CASSSGLAGGREQYF. Here the CDR3 DNA reads TGTGCCAGCAGCTCGGGACTAGCGGGGGGGCGAGAGCAGTACTTC.

This chain joins TRBV5-8 and TRBJ1-4, with TRBD1 as a possible D gene (5 bases). The V gene lost 4 bases and the J gene lost 4 bases, with 14 bases spanning the gap. The CDR3 has 15 residues. Germline CDR1 and CDR2: SGHTS and YDEGEE. The CDR3 loop is CASSRGLGVNEKLFF. CDR3 coding DNA: TGTGCCAGCAGCCGGGGGTTGGGGGTTAATGAAAAACTGTTTTTT.

The chain links TRBV10-3 to TRBJ2-3, with D possibly being TRBD2 (5 bases). The V end was cut by 4 bases, the J end by 5 bases, with 10 bases between. The CDR3 is made up of 13 amino acids. Germline lookup yields CDR1 ENHRY and CDR2 SYGVKD. CDR3 protein: CAISVNRGDTQYF. Here the CDR3 DNA reads TGTGCCATCAGTGTCAACCGGGGAGATACGCAGTATTTT.

The chain links TRBV4-1 to TRBJ2-5; a weak D match, TRBD1 (7 bases). Trimming shortened V by 5 bases and J by 5 bases, and 12 bases separated the two germline ends. The CDR3 spans 13 residues. In germline, CDR1 is MGHRA, CDR2 YSYEKL. Here the CDR3 reads CASSSGGRETQYF. DNA of the CDR3: TGCGCCAGCAGCTCAGGGGGGCGGGAGACCCAGTACTTC.

The chain uses TRBV19 and TRBJ2-3; 11 bases are a match to TRBD2. Germline lookup yields CDR1 LNHDA and CDR2 SQIVND (reference sequence). V shed 5 bases, J shed 6 bases, and the junction held 7 bases outside the gene matches. The CDR3 has 15 amino acids. The CDR3 region has the DNA TGTGCCAGTAGTCCGACTAGCGGGGTGCAGGATACGCAGTATTTT. Amino acid sequence: CASSPTSGVQDTQYF.

The chain recombines TRBV7-9 with TRBJ2-4; perhaps TRBD1 as D (6 bases). Per the germline V gene, CDR1 is SEHNR and CDR2 is FQNEAQ (reference sequence). CDR3 size: 16 residues. V gave up 4 bases and J gave up 0 bases, with 13 bases separating them. The CDR3 loop is CASSSTGSVAKNIQYF. DNA of the CDR3: TGTGCCAGCAGCTCAACAGGGTCCGTAGCCAAAAACATTCAGTACTTC.

This clone showed up just a few times. The chain recombines TRBV15 with TRBJ2-1; 7 bases fit TRBD1. After removal of 5 bases from V and 8 bases from J, the junction contained 9 bases not matched to a gene. The length of the CDR3 is 14 residues. Germline assignment: CDR1 LNHNV and CDR2 YYDKDF (reference sequence). The CDR3 loop is CATSRADRMDEQFF. The DNA of the CDR3 is TGTGCCACCAGCCGCGCGGACAGGATGGATGAGCAGTTCTTC. Based on the CDR3 plus reference TRBV15 and TRBJ2-1, the full variable domain is DAMVIQNPRYQVTQFGKPVTLSCSQTLNHNVMYWYQQKSSQAPKLLFHYYDKDFNNEADTPDNFQSRRPNTSFCFLDIRSPGLGDTAMYLCATSRADRMDEQFFGPGTRLTVL.

The chain carries TRBV6-1 and TRBJ1-2; 8 positions agree with TRBD1. Germline CDR1 reads MNHNS; CDR2 reads SASEGT. This CDR3 is built from 14 residues. The ends lost 3 bases at V and 6 bases at J; junction bases unmatched: 6. The CDR3 sequence is CASSETQGGDGYTF. The DNA of the CDR3 is TGTGCCAGCAGTGAGACACAGGGGGGAGATGGCTACACCTTC.

This chain connects TRBV10-3 to TRBJ1-2; D is perhaps TRBD1 (5 bases). The V and J ends lost 7 bases and 4 bases respectively, with 16 bases between them. CDR1 and CDR2 (germline): ENHRY, SYGVKD. There are 14 residues in the CDR3. The CDR3 DNA reads TGTGCCATCATGGCGGAGGGGATCGGCTATGGCTACACCTTC. Protein: CAIMAEGIGYGYTF.

The V gene is TRBV30, the J gene TRBJ2-2; 10 bases map to TRBD1. Germline CDR1 is GTSNPN and CDR2 is SVGIG (reference sequence). V shed 4 bases, J shed 7 bases, and the junction held 3 bases outside the gene matches. The CDR3 is 13 amino acids. CDR3 in DNA: TGTGCCTGGAAGGGACAGGGGTTCGGGGAGCTGTTTTTT. Protein sequence: CAWKGQGFGELFF.

This clone was seen ten or more times. The CDR3 nucleotides read TGCGCCAGCAGCCACCCTACAGGGAGCTCTGGAAACACCATATATTTT. Translation: CASSHPTGSSGNTIYF. The chain uses TRBV4-1 and TRBJ1-3; D is possibly TRBD1 (6 bases). The V gene lost 3 bases and the J gene lost 0 bases, with 12 bases spanning the gap. Germline V lookup: CDR1 MGHRA, CDR2 YSYEKL. CDR3 length equals 16 residues.

Comments on this clone: An end of the junction differs from the germline gene, which may be a read error. The CDR3 nucleotides read TGCGCCAGCAGCCGCGGGGATAGGGAGTACTTC. Protein product: CASSRGDREYF. The chain carries TRBV4-3 and TRBJ1-2; D is undetermined. The CDR3 is 11 residues long. Germline CDR1 is LGHNA and CDR2 is YSLEER.

This clone was counted once. The CDR3 coding sequence is TGTGCCAGCAGCAATAGCGGGGGGGCCGGGGAGACCCAGTACTTC. This encodes CASSNSGGAGETQYF. The chain carries TRBV5-6 and TRBJ2-5, with 11 bases fitting TRBD2. Germline V CDR1 and CDR2: SGHDT, YYEEEE. This CDR3 contains 15 residues. Unmatched junction bases numbered 7, after V lost 4 bases and J lost 5 bases.

This chain joins TRBV5-5 and TRBJ1-5; D might be TRBD1 (6 bases). The CDR3 spans 15 residues. CDR1 is SGHKS, CDR2 YYEKEE, per germline (reference sequence). V lost 0 bases and J lost 7, with 14 bases in between. The CDR3 region has the DNA TGTGCCAGCAGCTTGGCCGGGCTGAGGGGGCAGCCCCAGCATTTT. Encoded protein: CASSLAGLRGQPQHF.

This rearrangement joins TRBV15 to TRBJ2-3; the D gene is possibly TRBD2 (6 bases). The germline V and J ends were trimmed by 3 bases and 2 bases, with 12 bases remaining between them. The V gene's germline CDR1 is LNHNV and CDR2 YYDKDF (reference sequence). This CDR3 region has 15 residues. Written as DNA, the CDR3 is TGTGCCACCAGCAGTCGTCCGGACTACACAGATACGCAGTATTTT. It translates to CATSSRPDYTDTQYF.